Listed here are 31 T cell receptor beta chains from one sample, sequenced in a study of shared clonotypes between healthy human individuals. Sequenced by immunoSEQ multiplex PCR; TCRdb stores in-frame clones only, minus some. The data contain 1.5 million to 2.5 million clones, roughly 94% of them singletons. CD8 cells regarded as naive lacked CD45RO, were positively chosen for CCR7, and omitted terminally differentiated effector memory CD45RA+ cells. Sequencing used naive CD8+ T cells sorted from blood. The receptor source for this set is a man younger than 35 in good health.

The chain employs TRBV5-6 and TRBJ1-1, with 12 bases matching TRBD1. The CDR3 totals 15 residues. The V and J ends lost 4 bases and 6 bases, in that order; junction bases with no gene match: 7. Germline lookup yields CDR1 SGHDT and CDR2 YYEEEE. This CDR3 is CASSIAGTGGPEAFF. The CDR3 coding sequence is TGTGCCAGCAGCATCGCCGGGACAGGGGGCCCTGAAGCTTTCTTT.

The chain is built from TRBV10-2 and TRBJ1-2; D unresolved. This CDR3 is 11 amino acids long. Germline V lookup: CDR1 WSHSY, CDR2 SAAADI. V was clipped by 6 bases and J by 9 bases, with 11 bases between them. In DNA form, the CDR3 reads TGCGCCAGCAGCACAATGGCTAGCTACACCTTC. Its translation is CASSTMASYTF.

The rearrangement joins TRBV4-3 to TRBJ2-5; TRBD2 matches 9 bases. Trimming at V came to 0 bases and at J to 1 base, leaving 6 bases not matched to a gene. Germline lookup yields CDR1 LGHNA and CDR2 YSLEER. The CDR3 covers 17 residues. The CDR3: CASSQDEAGGFQETQYF. CDR3 nucleotides: TGCGCCAGCAGCCAAGATGAGGCGGGAGGGTTCCAAGAGACCCAGTACTTC.

The chain recombines TRBV5-1 with TRBJ2-3; D gene unclear. The V gene lost 0 bases and the J gene lost 4 bases, with 9 bases spanning the gap. Germline V CDR1 and CDR2: SGHRS, YFSETQ. The CDR3 is made up of 14 amino acids. CDR3 sequence: CASSLEQFSDTQYF. The CDR3 nucleotides read TGCGCCAGCAGCTTGGAGCAGTTCTCAGATACGCAGTATTTT.

The V and J genes are TRBV21-1 and TRBJ2-5; the DNA was not used to check the table's D call, TRBD2. TRBV21-1 is annotated as a pseudogene. This CDR3 has 14 residues. CDR3 amino acids: CASTYGSRQETQYF. CDR3 DNA sequence: TGTGCCAGCACCTACGGGAGCCGACAAGAGACCCAGTACTTC.

The genes are TRBV7-9 and TRBJ2-7, with 9 bases that match TRBD1. This CDR3 spans 15 amino acids. Germline CDR1 reads SEHNR; CDR2 reads FQNEAQ (reference sequence). V shed 1 base and J 3 bases; nucleotides not matched to a gene: 4. The chain's CDR3 is CASSLEDRGNYEQYF. CDR3 DNA: TGTGCCAGCAGCTTAGAGGACAGGGGAAACTACGAGCAGTACTTC.

In DNA form, the CDR3 reads TGCGCCAGCAGCTTGGTGGGGAGAGGGGATTCACCCCTCCACTTT. This gives the protein CASSLVGRGDSPLHF. This chain uses TRBV5-1 with TRBJ1-6; a weak D match, TRBD1 (5 bases). The germline V gene has CDR1 SGHRS and CDR2 YFSETQ. V lost 0 bases to trimming and J lost 8 bases, with 12 bases between them. This CDR3 region has 15 residues.

The rearrangement joins TRBV11-2 to TRBJ2-7; D remains unclear. Germline V gene lookup returns CDR1 SGHAT and CDR2 FQNNGV. The CDR3 consists of 14 residues. V shed 2 bases and J shed 3 bases, with 11 bases lying between them. This CDR3 reads CASSLSGPDYEQYF. Here the CDR3 DNA reads TGTGCCAGCAGCTTATCGGGCCCGGACTACGAGCAGTACTTC.

The V call is TRBV4-3, the J call TRBJ1-1; a weak D match, TRBD1 (5 bases). The CDR3 is made up of 17 amino acids. The germline V gene has CDR1 LGHNA and CDR2 YSLEER. The V gene lost 0 bases and the J gene lost 0 bases, with 14 bases spanning the gap. This CDR3 reads CASSQDGAVYMNTEAFF. The CDR3 nucleotides are TGCGCCAGCAGCCAAGATGGGGCGGTATACATGAACACTGAAGCTTTCTTT.

The gene calls are TRBV6-5 and TRBJ2-7, with D perhaps matching TRBD2 (6 bases). Germline V lookup: CDR1 MNHEY, CDR2 SVGAGI. Deletions cut 2 bases from V and 3 bases from J, with 11 bases between. The CDR3 runs to 14 residues. CDR3 in DNA: TGTGCCAGCAGTTACGAGGGACTCAACTACGAGCAGTACTTC. Translation: CASSYEGLNYEQYF.

The chain has TRBV9 and TRBJ2-1; D possibly corresponds to TRBD2 (6 bases). Germline V gene lookup returns CDR1 SGDLS and CDR2 YYNGEE. The CDR3 runs 16 residues. V lost 3 bases and J 1 base, leaving 14 bases between the germline ends. The CDR3 region is CASSGIGSSSYNEQFF. The CDR3 DNA reads as TGTGCCAGCAGCGGTATCGGGAGTAGTTCCTACAATGAGCAGTTCTTC.

The chain employs TRBV4-1 and TRBJ1-2; tentatively, D is TRBD1 (5 bases). The CDR3 extends over 16 amino acids. The germline gives CDR1 MGHRA, CDR2 YSYEKL. V gave up 4 bases and J gave up 5 bases, with 20 bases separating them. The CDR3 spells CASSPVTPGPLYGYTF. DNA of the CDR3: TGCGCCAGCAGCCCAGTCACGCCAGGGCCACTTTATGGCTACACCTTC.

This rearrangement joins TRBV10-3 to TRBJ2-1; 7 bases fit TRBD2. Germline values: CDR1 ENHRY, CDR2 SYGVKD. There are 15 residues in the CDR3. Trimming cost V 4 bases and J 3 bases; bases outside gene matches: 6. CDR3 region: CAISVGRENYNEQFF. The CDR3 DNA reads TGTGCCATCAGTGTGGGGCGGGAGAACTACAATGAGCAGTTCTTC.

The chain has TRBV4-3 and TRBJ2-7; 7 bases are a match to TRBD1. The germline CDR1 and CDR2 sequences are LGHNA and YSLEER. J lost 4 bases, V lost 4 bases, and 10 bases had no gene match. This CDR3 is 15 amino acids long. CDR3: CASSRGPGQQYEQYF. The CDR3 DNA sequence: TGCGCCAGCAGCCGGGGCCCGGGACAGCAATACGAGCAGTACTTC.

The chain is built from TRBV19 and TRBJ2-4; perhaps TRBD2 as D (5 bases). Germline values: CDR1 LNHDA, CDR2 SQIVND (reference sequence). CDR3 length: 13 amino acids. V lost 8 bases to trimming and J lost 5 bases, with 13 bases between them. The CDR3 sequence: CASSGSLQNIQYF. The CDR3 DNA reads TGTGCCAGTTCGGGAAGCCTCCAAAACATTCAGTACTTC.

The chain couples TRBV11-2 to TRBJ2-1; perhaps TRBD1 as D (5 bases). Germline-derived CDR1 and CDR2 are SGHAT and FQNNGV. V lost 1 base and J 7 bases, leaving 23 bases between the germline ends. The CDR3 is made up of 18 amino acids. The CDR3 region is CASSLGGLEGPNRNEQFF. In nucleotides, the CDR3 is TGTGCCAGCAGCTTAGGTGGGCTAGAAGGGCCCAACAGGAATGAGCAGTTCTTC.

The chain's CDR3 is CASAGTSNTGELFF. The CDR3 region has the DNA TGTGCCAGCGCCGGGACATCGAACACCGGGGAGCTGTTTTTT. The chain is built from TRBV11-1 and TRBJ2-2, with D maybe TRBD1 (6 bases). Germline assignment: CDR1 SGHAT and CDR2 FQDESV (reference sequence). Trimming pared 8 bases from V and 0 bases from J, leaving 10 bases between. The CDR3 runs 14 residues.

With regard to this clone: The same CDR3 is also encoded by other DNA sequences in this sample. The chain's CDR3 is CASSIGGELFF. The CDR3 nucleotides are TGTGCCAGTAGTATTGGTGGGGAGCTGTTTTTT. The rearrangement links TRBV19 to TRBJ2-2; D not certain. The CDR3 is made up of 11 amino acids. The V end was cut by 3 bases, the J end by 8 bases, with 4 bases between. The germline gives CDR1 LNHDA, CDR2 SQIVND (reference sequence).

The CDR3 DNA is TGTGCCAGTTTACCACTAGCGGATACCTACAATGAGCAGTTCTTC. Its translation is CASLPLADTYNEQFF. This chain uses TRBV5-6 with TRBJ2-1, with TRBD2 matching 8 bases. Trimming removed 8 bases from V and 2 bases from J; junction bases left unmatched: 9. The CDR3 runs to 15 residues. Germline values: CDR1 SGHDT, CDR2 YYEEEE.

The rearrangement uses TRBV5-8 and TRBJ2-7; 11 bases are shared with TRBD1. CDR1 SGHTS and CDR2 YDEGEE come from the germline V gene. CDR3 length: 15 amino acids. J was trimmed by 3 bases and V by 4 bases; bases with no gene match: 6. The CDR3 coding sequence is TGTGCCAGCAGCCTGCGGGGGACAGGGGGCTACGAGCAGTACTTC. It yields the protein CASSLRGTGGYEQYF.

With respect to this clone: Other nucleotide sequences in the sample specify the same CDR3. The chain combines TRBV27 with TRBJ2-3; D remains ambiguous. The CDR3 spans 15 residues. Per the germline V gene, CDR1 is MNHEY and CDR2 is SMNVEV (reference sequence). V lost 3 bases and J 0 bases, leaving 10 bases between the germline ends. The CDR3, as DNA: TGTGCCAGCAGTTTTGGTCGGTCTAGCACAGATACGCAGTATTTT. It translates to CASSFGRSSTDTQYF.

The CDR3 region has the DNA TGCGCCAGCAGCTGGGCTCCGGCCCCCAATGAGCAGTTCTTC. This translates into CASSWAPAPNEQFF. The chain employs TRBV5-1 and TRBJ2-1, with D unclear. V gave up 3 bases and J gave up 6 bases, with 13 bases separating them. CDR3 length: 14 amino acids. Germline CDR1 is SGHRS and CDR2 is YFSETQ.

Remarks on this clone: Other DNA sequences from this sample encode an identical CDR3 as well. The chain combines TRBV30 with TRBJ2-7; TRBD2 matches at 9 bases. This CDR3 is 14 amino acids long. The V segment lost 0 bases and the J segment 4 bases; nucleotides outside the gene matches: 4. Germline lookup yields CDR1 GTSNPN and CDR2 SVGIG (reference sequence). The CDR3 protein is CAWSVGSGGYEQYF. DNA for the CDR3: TGTGCCTGGAGTGTAGGAAGCGGGGGGTACGAGCAGTACTTC. Combining the CDR3 with reference TRBV30 and TRBJ2-7 gives the whole variable domain SQTIHQWPATLVQPVGSPLSLECTVEGTSNPNLYWYRQAAGRGLQLLFYSVGIGQISSEVPQNLSASRPQDRQFILSSKKLLLSDSGFYLCAWSVGSGGYEQYFGPGTRLTVT.

This sequence joins TRBV5-6 and TRBJ2-7, with a tentative D call TRBD1 (5 bases). The CDR3 is 16 residues long. Germline V gene lookup returns CDR1 SGHDT and CDR2 YYEEEE. V was clipped by 4 bases and J by 1 base, with 18 bases between them. For the CDR3, the DNA is TGTGCCAGCAGCCCAACTCGGGCAGGGAAATCCTACGAGCAGTACTTC. It specifies CASSPTRAGKSYEQYF.

This clone has just a few counts. The V call is TRBV19, the J call TRBJ2-2; 7 bases align to TRBD1. V lost 2 bases to trimming and J lost 3 bases; unmatched junction nucleotides: 0. Germline V gene data show CDR1 as LNHDA and CDR2 as SQIVND (reference sequence). The CDR3 sequence is 14 residues long. The CDR3 nucleotides read TGTGCCAGTAGTATAACAGGGGACACCGGGGAGCTGTTTTTT. This codes for CASSITGDTGELFF.

The chain combines TRBV9 with TRBJ2-1; D not certain. This CDR3 spans 11 amino acids. CDR1 is SGDLS, CDR2 YYNGEE, per germline. Trimming shortened V by 4 bases and J by 6 bases, and 5 bases separated the two germline ends. CDR3 in DNA: TGTGCCAGCAGCACTGCCAATGAGCAGTTCTTC. Protein sequence: CASSTANEQFF.

The CDR3 DNA reads as TGTGCCAGCAGTGCCTGGACAGGGTCTAATTCACCCCTCCACTTT. Amino acids: CASSAWTGSNSPLHF. The chain links TRBV2 to TRBJ1-6; 8 bases align to TRBD1. The CDR3 extends over 15 amino acids. Germline CDR1 is SNHLY and CDR2 is FYNNEI. Losses at the gene ends were 4 bases for V and 6 bases for J; bases not matched to a gene: 5. Full variable domain (outside the CDR3, taken from reference TRBV2 and TRBJ1-6): EPEVTQTPSHQVTQMGQEVILRCVPISNHLYFYWYRQILGQKVEFLVSFYNNEISEKSEIFDDQFSVERPDGSNFTLKIRSTKLEDSAMYFCASSAWTGSNSPLHFGNGTRLTVT.

With respect to this clone: The sample holds other DNA sequences that translate to the same CDR3. This chain joins TRBV5-1 and TRBJ2-7; no clear D gene. V lost 2 bases, J lost 3 bases, and 12 bases lay in between. The CDR3 spans 14 residues. Germline CDR1 SGHRS, CDR2 YFSETQ. CDR3 loop: CASSLDGPFYEQYF. The CDR3 coding sequence is TGCGCCAGCAGCTTAGACGGCCCGTTCTACGAGCAGTACTTC.

V is TRBV9 and J is TRBJ2-5, with 11 bases identical to TRBD2. V lost 4 bases and J lost 5; bases outside the gene matches: 7. Germline V CDR1 and CDR2: SGDLS, YYNGEE. The CDR3 totals 15 residues. The CDR3 here is CASSPIAGGRETQYF. The CDR3 DNA reads TGTGCCAGCAGCCCCATAGCGGGGGGGCGGGAGACCCAGTACTTC.

CDR3 sequence: CASSYGRYSGNTIYF. The CDR3 DNA reads as TGTGCCAGCAGCTACGGACGGTACTCTGGAAACACCATATATTTT. This chain joins TRBV5-6 and TRBJ1-3; D is undetermined. V was shortened by 3 bases and J by 0 bases, with 10 bases between the two germline ends. The CDR3 consists of 15 residues. Germline V gives CDR1 SGHDT, CDR2 YYEEEE.

In the case of this clone: The same CDR3 can be traced to other DNA sequences in this sample. The gene calls are TRBV6-5 and TRBJ1-2; D unclear. V lost 4 bases and J lost 4, with 10 bases in between. Germline V gene data show CDR1 as MNHEY and CDR2 as SVGAGI. The CDR3 is made up of 13 amino acids. The DNA of the CDR3 is TGTGCCAGCAGTTTGGACGGACCCTATGGCTACACCTTC. Protein: CASSLDGPYGYTF.